A single T cell receptor beta chain is shown here with its context. Its antigen has not been determined. No qualities accompany the bases; no much larger clone lies one base away. The donors were 40 or so Caucasian individuals from Russia, aged roughly 6 to 90 years, who were systemically healthy. Each donor gave around 9.8 milliliters of peripheral blood, collected into EDTA-treated Vacutainer tubes. PBMCs were isolated by Ficoll-Paque density-gradient centrifugation, with at least 7 million obtained per sample. Total RNA, at least 5.5 micrograms per sample, was extracted from PBMCs with Trizol reagent. Naive CD45RAhigh/CD27high T cell percentages were measured by flow cytometry on a PBMC aliquot from every donor. This entry is derived from a study of blood T cells in healthy people across ages (dated by TCRdb to the mid-2010s). Context from the whole study: In model experiments, template switching captured roughly one uniquely barcoded TCR beta cDNA molecule for every two T cells. Using deep sequencing normalized with unique cDNA molecular identifiers, the study measured how TCR beta repertoire diversity changes with age. Two additional independent replicas of 1 million unique cDNA reads from the same blood draw were analyzed for two donors (one aged 18 to 29 and one aged 80 or older). The donors were divided into four age groups: young (average around 17 years), middle-aged (about 39), aged (roughly 60) and long-lived (roughly 82). To avoid experimental bias, donors of different ages were randomly spread across the sequencing lanes.

The germline ends are 12 bases apart after V is trimmed by 3 bases and J by 4 bases. Via the germline V gene (reference sequence), CDR1 is LGHDT and CDR2 YNNKEL. There are 14 amino acids in the CDR3, from cysteine to phenylalanine inclusive. Of the read, only the CDR3 DNA is kept; its 42 bases are in frame from base 1. Libraries were built with 5' RACE. Sequenced using an Illumina HiSeq 2500. The second PCR ran for roughly 7 to 12 cycles and used a J-beta primer mix along with a sample-barcoded 5' primer. A template-switch 5' adaptor carrying 12 random nucleotides introduced a unique molecular identifier onto each TCR beta cDNA molecule. Each sample yielded at least 3 million CDR3-containing paired-end reads. First-strand cDNA synthesis was performed from all RNA using the Mint cDNA synthesis kit, with priming by a TRBC-specific oligonucleotide. Following uracil-DNA glycosylase treatment, a first 18-cycle PCR with universal primers M1SS and BC2_uni_R was performed on all cDNA. Turning to the authors' computational methods: Each sample was normalized by randomly selecting 1 million high-quality reads, each carrying a distinct molecular identifier. Instead of being binned into consensus sequences, reads that shared molecular identifiers were thrown out. MiTCR, run with a Q25 quality threshold and the strictest error-elimination algorithm, handled CDR3 identification, clonotype clustering and error correction. A nonparametric unseen species model with Euler transformation was used to estimate a lower bound on total TCR beta diversity. TCRdb ran its own pipeline on the public reads, namely fastp trimming at Q25 and MiXCR clone calling, and kept in-frame beta chains. Rows are combined by CDR3 protein, so each entry shows the most common genes and DNA. TCRdb, rather than the study authors, made the V and J calls. This sample is represented by approximately 850,000 distinct CDR3 sequences; 40% to 50% of them were singletons. Around 21% of the sample rests with the top ten.

The paper's findings and limits, for the study overall: Observed TCR beta diversity per million T cells fell roughly linearly with age, and a significant reduction was already apparent by age about 36. Because the CMV infection status of the donors was unknown, age-related changes in expanded clonotypes may potentially have been confounded. Estimates of total diversity based on one million sequenced T cells were regarded as lower bounds and as underestimates. The percentage of naive T cells measured by flow cytometry correlated strongly with observed TCR beta diversity. Compared with the aged group, the long-lived group had more naive CD4+ T cells, fewer expanded clones and increased TCR diversity, suggesting age selection. Since profiling was done on bulk unsorted PBMCs, naive and antigen-experienced compartments could not be conclusively compared.

Input material: blood. The sequence joins TRBV3-1 to TRBJ2-5; the D gene is perhaps TRBD1, from 7 matching bases. The clonotype originates from a man aged 55 to 70 in good health. The CDR3 sequence is CASSHGGGGETQYF. The nucleotide sequence reads TGTGCCAGCAGCCACGGAGGGGGCGGAGAGACCCAGTACTTC.